This is a list of T cell receptor beta chains from one sample in a study of cytomegalovirus exposure and HLA in healthy donors. Produced via immunoSEQ multiplex PCR; TCRdb's table is partial and in-frame only. Of some 190,000 clones detected, about three quarters appear once; the ten largest clones hold 0.85% to 1.4%. Sequences were obtained from PBMCs. These receptors were obtained from a woman aged 40 to 50 in good health and CMV-seronegative. Both conserved end residues are part of each CDR3. The order of the fields is clone size, J gene, CDR3 length, V gene, D gene, CDR3 protein, CDR3 DNA. The D gene is left open where the match is weak. Expanded clones are given a class, and other clones once, few, many or no size at all.

clone size: NA
J gene: TRBJ2-5
CDR3 length: 13
V gene: TRBV7-9
D gene: NA
CDR3 protein: CASSTDSQETQYF
CDR3 DNA: TGTGCCAGCAGCACAGACAGTCAAGAGACCCAGTACTTC

clone size: NA
J gene: TRBJ2-7
CDR3 length: 12
V gene: TRBV11-3
D gene: NA
CDR3 protein: CASSFGQYEQYF
CDR3 DNA: TGTGCCAGCAGCTTTGGACAGTACGAGCAGTACTTC

clone size: NA
J gene: TRBJ2-2
CDR3 length: 17
V gene: TRBV5-3
D gene: TRBD2
CDR3 protein: CARTEEASGLNTGELFF
CDR3 DNA: TGTGCCAGAACCGAGGAGGCTAGCGGGCTTAACACCGGGGAGCTGTTTTTT

clone size: NA
J gene: TRBJ2-1
CDR3 length: 15
V gene: TRBV7-2
D gene: TRBD2
CDR3 protein: CASSSLLAGGDEQFF
CDR3 DNA: TGTGCCAGCAGCTCACTCCTAGCGGGAGGGGATGAGCAGTTCTTC

clone size: NA
J gene: TRBJ2-1
CDR3 length: 16
V gene: TRBV7-2
D gene: NA
CDR3 protein: CASSLVNVRPYNEQFF
CDR3 DNA: TGTGCCAGCAGCTTAGTCAACGTGAGGCCCTACAATGAGCAGTTCTTC

clone size: NA
J gene: TRBJ2-1
CDR3 length: 12
V gene: TRBV30
D gene: TRBD1
CDR3 protein: CAWKPDREEAFF
CDR3 DNA: TGTGCCTGGAAACCCGACAGGGAAGAGGCGTTCTTC

clone size: NA
J gene: TRBJ2-3
CDR3 length: 15
V gene: TRBV5-4
D gene: TRBD1
CDR3 protein: CASRIDRVGTDTQYF
CDR3 DNA: TGTGCCAGCAGAATTGACAGGGTGGGCACAGATACGCAGTATTTT

clone size: NA
J gene: TRBJ1-1
CDR3 length: 16
V gene: TRBV6-6
D gene: NA
CDR3 protein: CASWAGQGYMNTEAFF
CDR3 DNA: TGTGCCAGCTGGGCAGGACAAGGATACATGAACACTGAAGCTTTCTTT

clone size: NA
J gene: TRBJ2-3
CDR3 length: 16
V gene: TRBV13
D gene: TRBD2
CDR3 protein: CASSVQRDSSTDTQYF
CDR3 DNA: TGTGCCAGCAGCGTACAGCGGGATTCGAGCACAGATACGCAGTATTTT

clone size: NA
J gene: TRBJ2-5
CDR3 length: 12
V gene: TRBV30
D gene: NA
CDR3 protein: CAWRQAQETQYF
CDR3 DNA: TGTGCCTGGAGACAGGCTCAAGAGACCCAGTACTTC

clone size: NA
J gene: TRBJ2-7
CDR3 length: 16
V gene: TRBV6-5
D gene: NA
CDR3 protein: CASSYAYFGGSYEQYF
CDR3 DNA: TGTGCCAGCAGTTATGCGTATTTCGGAGGTTCGTACGAGCAGTACTTC

clone size: NA
J gene: TRBJ1-5
CDR3 length: 15
V gene: TRBV5-5
D gene: NA
CDR3 protein: CASSLAGGSNQPQHF
CDR3 DNA: TGTGCCAGCAGCTTGGCCGGAGGAAGCAATCAGCCCCAGCATTTT

clone size: NA
J gene: TRBJ1-1
CDR3 length: 17
V gene: TRBV30
D gene: TRBD1
CDR3 protein: CAWRGDREWGEGTEAFF
CDR3 DNA: TGTGCCTGGAGGGGGGACAGAGAGTGGGGAGAAGGCACTGAAGCTTTCTTT

clone size: once
J gene: TRBJ2-2
CDR3 length: 13
V gene: TRBV30
D gene: NA
CDR3 protein: CAWISANTGELFF
CDR3 DNA: TGTGCCTGGATCAGCGCAAACACCGGGGAGCTGTTTTTT

clone size: NA
J gene: TRBJ2-2
CDR3 length: 13
V gene: TRBV6-1
D gene: NA
CDR3 protein: CASSEGRGGELFF
CDR3 DNA: TGTGCCAGCAGTGAAGGCCGGGGCGGGGAGCTGTTTTTT

clone size: NA
J gene: TRBJ2-2
CDR3 length: 15
V gene: TRBV11-3
D gene: NA
CDR3 protein: CASSRDSRYTGELFF
CDR3 DNA: TGTGCCAGCAGTCGTGACAGTCGATACACCGGGGAGCTGTTTTTT

clone size: NA
J gene: TRBJ1-1
CDR3 length: 13
V gene: TRBV6-1
D gene: NA
CDR3 protein: CASAQGQNTEAFF
CDR3 DNA: TGTGCCAGCGCTCAAGGACAGAACACTGAAGCTTTCTTT

clone size: NA
J gene: TRBJ1-3
CDR3 length: 16
V gene: TRBV4-2
D gene: NA
CDR3 protein: CASSQDPKGPRNTIYF
CDR3 DNA: TGTGCCAGCAGCCAAGATCCGAAGGGGCCGAGAAACACCATATATTTT

clone size: few
J gene: TRBJ1-2
CDR3 length: 14
V gene: TRBV4-2
D gene: TRBD1
CDR3 protein: CASSQPTGYYGYTF
CDR3 DNA: TGTGCCAGCAGCCAACCGACAGGGTACTATGGCTACACCTTC

clone size: NA
J gene: TRBJ2-3
CDR3 length: 15
V gene: TRBV9
D gene: TRBD2
CDR3 protein: CASSPVGGNQDTQYF
CDR3 DNA: TGTGCCAGCAGCCCCGTGGGGGGGAATCAAGATACGCAGTATTTT

clone size: NA
J gene: TRBJ2-2
CDR3 length: 14
V gene: TRBV19
D gene: TRBD2
CDR3 protein: CASRGGGPSGELFF
CDR3 DNA: TGTGCCAGTAGGGGGGGAGGGCCATCCGGGGAGCTGTTTTTT

clone size: NA
J gene: TRBJ2-3
CDR3 length: 16
V gene: TRBV21-1
D gene: NA
CDR3 protein: CASRKVGTGTADTQYF
CDR3 DNA: NA

clone size: NA
J gene: TRBJ1-4
CDR3 length: 15
V gene: TRBV4-3
D gene: NA
CDR3 protein: CASSRSSTGNEKLFF
CDR3 DNA: TGCGCCAGCAGCCGGAGTTCAACAGGGAATGAAAAACTGTTTTTT

clone size: NA
J gene: TRBJ2-7
CDR3 length: 16
V gene: TRBV6-4
D gene: TRBD2
CDR3 protein: CASSDPWTSGPYEQYF
CDR3 DNA: TGTGCCAGCAGTGACCCCTGGACTAGCGGTCCCTACGAGCAGTACTTC

clone size: once
J gene: TRBJ2-2
CDR3 length: 18
V gene: TRBV4-1
D gene: TRBD2
CDR3 protein: CASSPGFGAGAYTGELFF
CDR3 DNA: TGCGCCAGCAGCCCCGGTTTCGGGGCGGGAGCGTACACCGGGGAGCTGTTTTTT

clone size: NA
J gene: TRBJ2-1
CDR3 length: 16
V gene: TRBV6-5
D gene: TRBD2
CDR3 protein: CASSYSLAGAYNEQFF
CDR3 DNA: TGTGCCAGCAGTTACTCATTAGCGGGGGCCTACAATGAGCAGTTCTTC

clone size: once
J gene: TRBJ1-1
CDR3 length: 16
V gene: TRBV6-5
D gene: TRBD1
CDR3 protein: CASSYSSRGRNTEAFF
CDR3 DNA: TGTGCCAGCAGTTACTCCAGTAGGGGGCGAAACACTGAAGCTTTCTTT

clone size: once
J gene: TRBJ2-3
CDR3 length: 16
V gene: TRBV5-4
D gene: TRBD2
CDR3 protein: CASSLLAGGRADTQYF
CDR3 DNA: TGTGCCAGCAGCCTCCTAGCGGGAGGGCGTGCAGATACGCAGTATTTT

clone size: NA
J gene: TRBJ2-1
CDR3 length: 14
V gene: TRBV5-1
D gene: TRBD2
CDR3 protein: CASSLSGSSNEQFF
CDR3 DNA: TGCGCCAGCAGCCTTAGCGGGAGTAGCAATGAGCAGTTCTTC

clone size: NA
J gene: TRBJ2-2
CDR3 length: 17
V gene: TRBV18
D gene: TRBD2
CDR3 protein: CASSPGGTSGRTGELFF
CDR3 DNA: TGTGCCAGCTCACCTGGGGGAACTAGCGGACGGACCGGGGAGCTGTTTTTT

clone size: NA
J gene: TRBJ2-3
CDR3 length: 16
V gene: TRBV5-1
D gene: TRBD2
CDR3 protein: CASSLGSSGSVDTQYF
CDR3 DNA: TGCGCCAGCAGCTTGGGCTCTAGCGGGAGTGTAGATACGCAGTATTTT

clone size: NA
J gene: TRBJ2-2
CDR3 length: 16
V gene: TRBV27
D gene: TRBD2
CDR3 protein: CASSLQTGGNTGELFF
CDR3 DNA: TGTGCCAGCAGTTTACAGACGGGGGGGAACACCGGGGAGCTGTTTTTT

clone size: NA
J gene: TRBJ2-1
CDR3 length: 15
V gene: TRBV4-3
D gene: TRBD1
CDR3 protein: CASSPGTGWGNEQFF
CDR3 DNA: TGCGCCAGCAGTCCCGGGACAGGGTGGGGAAATGAGCAGTTCTTC

clone size: NA
J gene: TRBJ1-1
CDR3 length: 14
V gene: TRBV2
D gene: NA
CDR3 protein: CASRAGGMNTEAFF
CDR3 DNA: TGTGCCAGCAGGGCCGGAGGGATGAACACTGAAGCTTTCTTT

clone size: few
J gene: TRBJ1-1
CDR3 length: 15
V gene: TRBV27
D gene: NA
CDR3 protein: CASSLGGGANTEAFF
CDR3 DNA: TGTGCCAGCAGTTTAGGTGGGGGGGCGAACACTGAAGCTTTCTTT

clone size: NA
J gene: TRBJ2-2
CDR3 length: 13
V gene: TRBV14
D gene: NA
CDR3 protein: CASRRANTGELFF
CDR3 DNA: TGTGCCAGCAGGAGGGCGAACACCGGGGAGCTGTTTTTT

clone size: NA
J gene: TRBJ1-4
CDR3 length: 13
V gene: TRBV12-5
D gene: TRBD1
CDR3 protein: CASEGQVNEKLFF
CDR3 DNA: TGTGCTAGTGAGGGACAGGTTAATGAAAAACTGTTTTTT

clone size: NA
J gene: TRBJ1-1
CDR3 length: 15
V gene: TRBV18
D gene: NA
CDR3 protein: CASSPPGFGITEAFF
CDR3 DNA: TGTGCCAGCTCACCACCGGGCTTCGGTATCACTGAAGCTTTCTTT

clone size: once
J gene: TRBJ2-7
CDR3 length: 15
V gene: TRBV7-2
D gene: NA
CDR3 protein: CASSLDYGRTNEQYF
CDR3 DNA: TGTGCCAGCAGCTTAGATTATGGGAGAACCAACGAGCAGTACTTC

clone size: few
J gene: TRBJ2-7
CDR3 length: 14
V gene: TRBV5-1
D gene: TRBD2
CDR3 protein: CASSLTSGTYEQYF
CDR3 DNA: TGCGCCAGCAGCTTGACTAGCGGGACCTACGAGCAGTACTTC

clone size: NA
J gene: TRBJ2-5
CDR3 length: 16
V gene: TRBV7-8
D gene: TRBD2
CDR3 protein: CASSWADGRGGETQYF
CDR3 DNA: TGTGCCAGCAGCTGGGCCGACGGGAGGGGTGGCGAGACCCAGTACTTC

clone size: NA
J gene: TRBJ2-3
CDR3 length: 16
V gene: TRBV5-1
D gene: TRBD2
CDR3 protein: CASSTGTSGSTDTQYF
CDR3 DNA: TGCGCCAGCAGCACTGGGACTAGCGGTAGCACAGATACGCAGTATTTT

clone size: NA
J gene: TRBJ2-3
CDR3 length: 16
V gene: TRBV6-5
D gene: NA
CDR3 protein: CASSSRTGSGADTQYF
CDR3 DNA: TGTGCCAGCAGTTCCCGGACTGGTTCTGGGGCAGATACGCAGTATTTT

clone size: NA
J gene: TRBJ1-2
CDR3 length: 16
V gene: TRBV19
D gene: TRBD1
CDR3 protein: CASRQTGEPAPSGYTF
CDR3 DNA: TGTGCCAGCCGACAGACAGGGGAACCCGCCCCTAGCGGCTACACCTTC

clone size: few
J gene: TRBJ2-7
CDR3 length: 15
V gene: TRBV6-1
D gene: TRBD1
CDR3 protein: CASSVGQGVPYEQYF
CDR3 DNA: TGTGCCAGCAGTGTGGGACAGGGGGTACCTTACGAGCAGTACTTC

clone size: NA
J gene: TRBJ1-3
CDR3 length: 13
V gene: TRBV2
D gene: NA
CDR3 protein: CASSEVGGNTIYF
CDR3 DNA: TGTGCCAGCAGTGAAGTTGGCGGAAACACCATATATTTT

clone size: NA
J gene: TRBJ1-1
CDR3 length: 15
V gene: TRBV11-3
D gene: NA
CDR3 protein: CASSPPGGGNTEAFF
CDR3 DNA: TGTGCCAGCAGCCCTCCCGGAGGTGGGAACACTGAAGCTTTCTTT